This TCR beta chain emerged from a study of cytomegalovirus exposure and HLA in healthy donors. Overall study context: There were about 85 million unique TCRs (from HLA-typed donors) in an early data release.

Note on this clone: Its cognate antigen is unknown.

PCR primers comprised 60 Vbeta and 13 Jbeta primers. TCRdb's table, derived via immunoSEQ multiplex PCR, lists solely in-frame clones and lacks some. The sample contains just under 95,000 clones, under 85% of which appear only once. Study results and caveats: Later work associated 16,951 TCR beta sequences with HLA alleles at 0.05 false discovery rate.

CDR3 length: 14 amino acids. J gave up 4 bases and V 5 bases, and 5 bases lay outside the gene matches. CDR1 is MNHEY and CDR2 is SMNVEV in the germline V gene (reference sequence). The rearrangement joins TRBV27 to TRBJ1-5; 7 nucleotides match TRBD1. This receptor was obtained from a man between 50 and 59 years old in good health and CMV-seropositive. The sample was PBMCs. The CDR3 sequence is CASSVQGLNQPQHF. CDR3 DNA sequence: TGTGCCAGCAGTGTACAGGGGCTAAATCAGCCCCAGCATTTT.